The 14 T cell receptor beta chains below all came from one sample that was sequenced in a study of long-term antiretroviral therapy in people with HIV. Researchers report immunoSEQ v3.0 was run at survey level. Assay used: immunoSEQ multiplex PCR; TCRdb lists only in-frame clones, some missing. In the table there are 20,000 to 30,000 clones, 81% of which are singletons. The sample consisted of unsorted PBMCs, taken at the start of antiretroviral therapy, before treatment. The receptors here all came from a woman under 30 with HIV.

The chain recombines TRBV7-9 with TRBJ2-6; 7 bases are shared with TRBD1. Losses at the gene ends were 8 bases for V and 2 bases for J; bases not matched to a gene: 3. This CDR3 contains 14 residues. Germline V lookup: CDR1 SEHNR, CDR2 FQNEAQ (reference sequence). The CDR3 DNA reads TGTGCCAGCGGACAGGCCGCTGGGGCCAACGTCCTGACTTTC. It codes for CASGQAAGANVLTF.

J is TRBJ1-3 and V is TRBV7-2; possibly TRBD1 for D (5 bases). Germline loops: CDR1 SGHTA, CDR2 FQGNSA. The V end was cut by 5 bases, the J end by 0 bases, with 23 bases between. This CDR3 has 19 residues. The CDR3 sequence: CASSPGALGWLYSGNTIYF. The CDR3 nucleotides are TGTGCCAGCAGCCCCGGGGCTCTAGGTTGGCTGTACTCTGGAAACACCATATATTTT. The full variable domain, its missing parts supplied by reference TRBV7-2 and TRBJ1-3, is GAGVSQSPSNKVTEKGKDVELRCDPISGHTALYWYRQSLGQGLEFLIYFQGNSAPDKSGLPSDRFSAERTGGSVSTLTIQRTQQEDSAVYLCASSPGALGWLYSGNTIYFGEGSWLTVV.

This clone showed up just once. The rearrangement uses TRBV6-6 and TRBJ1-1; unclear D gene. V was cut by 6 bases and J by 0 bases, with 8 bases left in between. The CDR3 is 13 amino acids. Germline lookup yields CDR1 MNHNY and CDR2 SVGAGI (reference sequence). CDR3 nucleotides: TGTGCCAGCAGCCCGCGTGTGAACACTGAAGCTTTCTTT. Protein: CASSPRVNTEAFF.

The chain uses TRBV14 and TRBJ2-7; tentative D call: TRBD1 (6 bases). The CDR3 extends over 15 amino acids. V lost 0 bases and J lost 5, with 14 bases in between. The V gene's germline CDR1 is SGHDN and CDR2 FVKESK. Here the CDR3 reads CASSQDIGTSNEQYF. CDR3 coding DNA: TGTGCCAGCAGCCAAGATATAGGGACATCCAACGAGCAGTACTTC. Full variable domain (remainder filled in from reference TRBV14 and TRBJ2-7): EAGVTQFPSHSVIEKGQTVTLRCDPISGHDNLYWYRRVMGKEIKFLLHFVKESKQDESGMPNNRFLAERTGGTYSTLKVQPAELEDSGVYFCASSQDIGTSNEQYFGPGTRLTVT.

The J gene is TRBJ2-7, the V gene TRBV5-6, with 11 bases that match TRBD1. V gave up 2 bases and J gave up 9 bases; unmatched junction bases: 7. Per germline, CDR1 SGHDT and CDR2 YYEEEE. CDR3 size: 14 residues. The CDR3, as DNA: TGTGCCAGCAGCTTCCCGGGACAGGGGGGGTCGCAGTACTTC. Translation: CASSFPGQGGSQYF.

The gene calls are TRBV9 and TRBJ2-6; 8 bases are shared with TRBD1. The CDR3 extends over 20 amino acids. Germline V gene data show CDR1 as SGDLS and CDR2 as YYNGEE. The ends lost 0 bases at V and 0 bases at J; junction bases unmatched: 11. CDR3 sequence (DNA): TGTGCCAGCAGCGTAGCTACTGAGGGACAGGAGAGCTCTGGGGCCAACGTCCTGACTTTC. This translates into CASSVATEGQESSGANVLTF.

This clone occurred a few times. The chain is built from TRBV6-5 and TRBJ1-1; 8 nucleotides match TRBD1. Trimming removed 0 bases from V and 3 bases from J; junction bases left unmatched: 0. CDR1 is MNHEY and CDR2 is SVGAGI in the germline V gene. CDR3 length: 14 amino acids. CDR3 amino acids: CASSYSQGDTEAFF. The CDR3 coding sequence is TGTGCCAGCAGTTACTCACAGGGGGACACTGAAGCTTTCTTT.

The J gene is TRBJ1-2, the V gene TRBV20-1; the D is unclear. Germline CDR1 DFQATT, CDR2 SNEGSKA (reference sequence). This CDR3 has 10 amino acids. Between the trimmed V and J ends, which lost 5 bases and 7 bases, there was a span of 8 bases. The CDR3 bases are TGCAGTGCTCCCCTAGGTGGCTACACCTTC. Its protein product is CSAPLGGYTF.

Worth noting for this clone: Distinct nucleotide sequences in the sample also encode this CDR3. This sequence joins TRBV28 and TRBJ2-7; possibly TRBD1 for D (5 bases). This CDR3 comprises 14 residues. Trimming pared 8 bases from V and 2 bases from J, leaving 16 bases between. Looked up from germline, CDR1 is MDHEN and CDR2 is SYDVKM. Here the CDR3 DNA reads TGTGCCAGCGAGGTGAAAGGGGCTCCCTACGAGCAGTACTTC. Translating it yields CASEVKGAPYEQYF.

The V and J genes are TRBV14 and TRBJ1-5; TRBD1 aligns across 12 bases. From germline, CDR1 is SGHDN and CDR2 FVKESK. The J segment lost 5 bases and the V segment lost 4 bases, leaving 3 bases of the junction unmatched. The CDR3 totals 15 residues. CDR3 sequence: CASSPGTGGYQPQHF. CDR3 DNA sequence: TGTGCCAGCAGCCCCGGGACAGGGGGCTATCAGCCCCAGCATTTT.

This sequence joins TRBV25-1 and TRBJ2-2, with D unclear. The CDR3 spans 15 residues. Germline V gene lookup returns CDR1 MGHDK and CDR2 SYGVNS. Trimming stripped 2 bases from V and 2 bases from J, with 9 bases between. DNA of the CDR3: TGTGCCAGCAGTGAAGTTGAATTTAACACCGGGGAGCTGTTTTTT. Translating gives CASSEVEFNTGELFF.

CDR3 in DNA: TGCAGCGTGGGGAGACAGGGGGGGAGATACGAGCAGTACTTC. Translation: CSVGRQGGRYEQYF. This chain connects TRBV29-1 to TRBJ2-7; 9 nucleotides line up with TRBD1. Germline V CDR1 and CDR2: SQVTM, ANQGSEA. V lost 6 bases, J lost 4 bases, and 10 bases stayed unmatched. The CDR3 is 14 residues long.

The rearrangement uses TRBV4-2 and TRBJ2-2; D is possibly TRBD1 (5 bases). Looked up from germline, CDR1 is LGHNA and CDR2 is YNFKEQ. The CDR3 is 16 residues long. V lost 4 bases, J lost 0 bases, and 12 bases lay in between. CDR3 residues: CASSPHDRANTGELFF. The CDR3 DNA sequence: TGTGCCAGCAGCCCGCACGACAGAGCGAACACCGGGGAGCTGTTTTTT.

The CDR3 nucleotides read TGTGCCAGCGATCCCGGAGAGGTAGTGGGCGGCCAGTACTTC. Protein: CASDPGEVVGGQYF. The rearrangement joins TRBV11-2 to TRBJ2-5; D gene ambiguous. In germline, CDR1 is SGHAT, CDR2 FQNNGV. The CDR3 sequence is 14 residues long. V lost 8 bases to trimming and J lost 10 bases, with 23 bases between them.